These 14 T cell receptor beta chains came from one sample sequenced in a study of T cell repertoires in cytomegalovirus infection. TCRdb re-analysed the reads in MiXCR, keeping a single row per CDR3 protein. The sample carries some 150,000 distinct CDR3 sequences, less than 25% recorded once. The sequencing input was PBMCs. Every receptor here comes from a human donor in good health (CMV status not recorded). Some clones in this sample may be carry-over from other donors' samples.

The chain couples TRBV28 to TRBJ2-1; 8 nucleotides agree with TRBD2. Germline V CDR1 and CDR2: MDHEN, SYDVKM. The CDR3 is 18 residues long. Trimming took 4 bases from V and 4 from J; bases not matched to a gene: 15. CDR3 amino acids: CASSCSSEGGRLYNEQFF. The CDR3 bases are TGTGCCAGCAGTTGCTCCTCCGAGGGCGGGAGGTTATACAATGAGCAGTTCTTC.

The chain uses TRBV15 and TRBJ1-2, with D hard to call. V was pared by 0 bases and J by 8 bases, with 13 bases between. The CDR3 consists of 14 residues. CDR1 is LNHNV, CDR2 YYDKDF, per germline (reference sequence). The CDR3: CATSRDSGIGGYTF. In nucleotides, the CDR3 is TGTGCCACCAGCAGAGATTCCGGGATCGGAGGCTACACCTTC.

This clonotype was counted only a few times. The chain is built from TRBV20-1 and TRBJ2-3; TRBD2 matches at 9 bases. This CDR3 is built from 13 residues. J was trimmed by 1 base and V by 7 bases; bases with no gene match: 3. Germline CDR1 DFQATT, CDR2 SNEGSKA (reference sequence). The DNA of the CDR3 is TGCAGTGGGCGGGAGGGAGGCACAGATACGCAGTATTTT. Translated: CSGREGGTDTQYF.

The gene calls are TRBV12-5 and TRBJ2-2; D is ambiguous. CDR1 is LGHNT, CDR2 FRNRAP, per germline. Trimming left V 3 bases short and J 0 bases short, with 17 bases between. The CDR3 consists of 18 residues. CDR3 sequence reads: CASGLGVAGIPNTGELFF. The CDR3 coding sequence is TGTGCTAGTGGTTTAGGAGTAGCTGGAATCCCGAACACCGGGGAGCTGTTTTTT.

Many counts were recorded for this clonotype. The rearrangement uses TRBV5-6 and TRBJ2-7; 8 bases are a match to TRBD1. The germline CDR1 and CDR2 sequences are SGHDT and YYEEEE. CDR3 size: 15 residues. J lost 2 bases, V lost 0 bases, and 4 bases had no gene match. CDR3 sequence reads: CASSLDGTGTYEQYF. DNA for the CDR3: TGTGCCAGCAGCTTGGACGGGACAGGTACCTACGAGCAGTACTTC.

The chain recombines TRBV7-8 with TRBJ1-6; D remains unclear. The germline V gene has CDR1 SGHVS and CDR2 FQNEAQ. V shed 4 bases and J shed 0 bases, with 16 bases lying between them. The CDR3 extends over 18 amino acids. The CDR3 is CASSSTRFGSSYNSPLHF. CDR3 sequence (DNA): TGTGCCAGCAGCTCTACGAGGTTCGGTAGCTCCTATAATTCACCCCTCCACTTT.

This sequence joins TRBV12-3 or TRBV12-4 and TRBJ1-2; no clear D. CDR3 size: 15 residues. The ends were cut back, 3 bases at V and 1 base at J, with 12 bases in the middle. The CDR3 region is CASSLQPADNYGYTF. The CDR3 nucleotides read TGTGCCAGCAGTTTGCAGCCTGCCGATAACTATGGCTACACCTTC.

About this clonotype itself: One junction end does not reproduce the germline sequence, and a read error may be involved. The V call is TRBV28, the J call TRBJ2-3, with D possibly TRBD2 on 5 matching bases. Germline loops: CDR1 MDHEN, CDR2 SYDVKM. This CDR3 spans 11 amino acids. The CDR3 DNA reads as TGTGCCAGCAGGTCCCGAGATACGCGGGATTTT. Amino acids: CASRSRDTRDF.

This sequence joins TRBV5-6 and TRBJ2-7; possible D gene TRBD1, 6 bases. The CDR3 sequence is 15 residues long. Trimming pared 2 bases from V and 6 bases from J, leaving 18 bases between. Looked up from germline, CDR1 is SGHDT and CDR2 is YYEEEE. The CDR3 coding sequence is TGTGCCAGCAGCTTCCTATCCAGGCAGGGGAGCGAGCAGTACTTC. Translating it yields CASSFLSRQGSEQYF.

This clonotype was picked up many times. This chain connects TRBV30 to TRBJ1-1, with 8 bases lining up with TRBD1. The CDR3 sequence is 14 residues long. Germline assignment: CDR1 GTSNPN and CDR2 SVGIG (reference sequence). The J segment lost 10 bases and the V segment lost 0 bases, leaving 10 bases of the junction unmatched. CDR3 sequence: CAWSVPQGAVRAFF. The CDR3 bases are TGTGCCTGGAGTGTACCGCAGGGGGCGGTTCGAGCTTTCTTT. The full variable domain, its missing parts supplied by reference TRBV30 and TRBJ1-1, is SQTIHQWPATLVQPVGSPLSLECTVEGTSNPNLYWYRQAAGRGLQLLFYSVGIGQISSEVPQNLSASRPQDRQFILSSKKLLLSDSGFYLCAWSVPQGAVRAFFGQGTRLTVV.

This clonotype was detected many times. The CDR3, as DNA: TGCGCCAGCAGCTCCGGGATGACTGAAGAGACCCAGTACTTC. Amino acid sequence: CASSSGMTEETQYF. The chain couples TRBV5-1 to TRBJ2-5, with a tentative D call TRBD2 (5 bases). This CDR3 contains 14 residues. V was trimmed by 3 bases and J by 3 bases, leaving 12 bases between them. CDR1 SGHRS and CDR2 YFSETQ come from the germline V gene.

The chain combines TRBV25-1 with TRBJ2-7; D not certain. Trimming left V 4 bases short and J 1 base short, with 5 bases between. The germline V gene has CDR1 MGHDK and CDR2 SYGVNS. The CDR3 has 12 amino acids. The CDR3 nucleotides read TGTGCCAGCAGTGGTAATTCCTACGAGCAGTACTTC. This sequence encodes CASSGNSYEQYF.

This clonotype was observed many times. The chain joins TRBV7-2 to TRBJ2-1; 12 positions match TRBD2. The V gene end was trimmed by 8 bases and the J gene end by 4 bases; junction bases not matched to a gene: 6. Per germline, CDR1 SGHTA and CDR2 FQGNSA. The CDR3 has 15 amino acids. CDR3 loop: CASLLAGGLYNEQFF. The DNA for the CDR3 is TGTGCCAGCCTCCTAGCGGGGGGGCTTTACAATGAGCAGTTCTTC.

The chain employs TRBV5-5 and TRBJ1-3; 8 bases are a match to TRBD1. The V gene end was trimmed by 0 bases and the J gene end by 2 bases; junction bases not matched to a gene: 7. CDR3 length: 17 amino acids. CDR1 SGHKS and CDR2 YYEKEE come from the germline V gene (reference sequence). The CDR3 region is CASSLAPSTGAGNTIYF. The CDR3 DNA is TGTGCCAGCAGCTTGGCTCCGTCGACAGGGGCTGGAAACACCATATATTTT.